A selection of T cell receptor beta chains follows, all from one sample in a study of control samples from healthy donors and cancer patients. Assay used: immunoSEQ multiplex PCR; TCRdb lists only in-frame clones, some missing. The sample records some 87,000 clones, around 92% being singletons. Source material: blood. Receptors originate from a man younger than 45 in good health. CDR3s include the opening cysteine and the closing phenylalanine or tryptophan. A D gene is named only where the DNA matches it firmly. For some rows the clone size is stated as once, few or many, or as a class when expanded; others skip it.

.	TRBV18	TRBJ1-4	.	CASSPPRRGLYEKLFF	TGTGCCAGCTCACCACCGCGGCGGGGGCTATATGAAAAACTGTTTTTT
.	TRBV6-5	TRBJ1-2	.	CASSYDNPNYGYTF	TGTGCCAGCAGTTACGACAACCCCAACTATGGCTACACCTTC
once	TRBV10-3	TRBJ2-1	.	CAIQARDSLYNEQFF	TGTGCCATCCAGGCCCGGGACTCCCTCTACAATGAGCAGTTCTTC
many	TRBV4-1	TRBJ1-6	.	CASSRSLGGWSNSPLHF	TGCGCCAGCAGCCGATCCCTGGGTGGTTGGAGTAATTCACCCCTCCACTTT
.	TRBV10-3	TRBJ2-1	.	CAIRPEGGHPQFF	TGTGCCATCAGACCCGAGGGAGGACACCCGCAGTTCTTC
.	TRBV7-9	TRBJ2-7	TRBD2	CASSSLAGGYEQYF	TGTGCCAGCAGTTCTCTAGCGGGAGGGTACGAGCAGTACTTC
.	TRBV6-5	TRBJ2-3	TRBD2	CASSLAGLDTQYF	TGTGCCAGCTCGCTAGCGGGGCTGGATACGCAGTATTTT
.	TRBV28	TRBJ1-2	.	CAEAGGGNYGYTF	TGTGCCGAGGCAGGCGGGGGGAACTATGGCTACACCTTC
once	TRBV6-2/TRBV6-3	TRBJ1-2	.	CASSYSGQDPGHRHRYTF	TGTGCCAGCAGTTACTCGGGTCAGGACCCGGGACATCGGCATCGCTACACCTTC
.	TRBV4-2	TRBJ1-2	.	CASSQDRGTVPPSGYTF	TGTGCCAGCAGCCAAGATCGGGGTACGGTCCCTCCTAGTGGCTACACCTTC
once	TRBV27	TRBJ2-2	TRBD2	CASSRRGGAPNGELFF	TGTGCCAGCAGTCGCCGCGGGGGGGCCCCTAACGGGGAGCTGTTTTTT
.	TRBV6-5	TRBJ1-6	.	CASTPQGLWNSPLHF	TGTGCCAGCACCCCCCAGGGGCTATGGAATTCACCCCTCCACTTT
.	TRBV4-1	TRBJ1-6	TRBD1	CASTGTGPSPLHF	TGCGCCAGCACCGGGACAGGGCCTTCACCCCTCCACTTT
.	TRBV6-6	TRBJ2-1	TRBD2	CASKDETSGRGEQFF	TGTGCCAGCAAAGACGAGACTAGCGGGAGGGGTGAGCAGTTCTTC
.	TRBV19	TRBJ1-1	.	CASSPFGRFNANTEAFF	TGTGCCAGTAGTCCGTTCGGGAGGTTTAACGCGAACACTGAAGCTTTCTTT
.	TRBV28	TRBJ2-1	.	CASSQDSLSYNEQFF	TGTGCCAGCAGTCAGGACAGTCTCTCCTACAATGAGCAGTTCTTC
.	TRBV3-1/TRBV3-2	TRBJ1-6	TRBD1	CASSQAGQLNSPLHF	TGTGCCAGCAGCCAAGCGGGACAGTTGAATTCACCCCTCCACTTT
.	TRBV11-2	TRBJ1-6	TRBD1	CASSKTGGGNSPLHF	TGTGCCAGCAGCAAGACAGGGGGTGGAAATTCACCCCTCCACTTT
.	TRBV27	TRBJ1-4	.	CASSFIGREEKLFF	TGTGCCAGCAGTTTCATCGGCCGGGAGGAAAAACTGTTTTTT
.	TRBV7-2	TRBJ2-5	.	CASSSGGGAWETQYF	TGTGCCAGCAGCTCAGGAGGGGGGGCCTGGGAGACCCAGTACTTC
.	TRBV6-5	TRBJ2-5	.	CATHDRKQETQYF	TGTGCCACCCACGACAGGAAGCAAGAGACCCAGTACTTC
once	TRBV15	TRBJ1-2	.	CATSRGGDGLYGYTF	TGTGCCACCAGCAGAGGGGGGGATGGGCTTTATGGCTACACCTTC
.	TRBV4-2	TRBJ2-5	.	CASSQGAESQETQYF	TGTGCCAGCAGCCAAGGAGCGGAGAGCCAAGAGACCCAGTACTTC
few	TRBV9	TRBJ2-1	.	CASSPYGGSNEQFF	TGTGCCAGCAGCCCCTATGGAGGCAGCAATGAGCAGTTCTTC
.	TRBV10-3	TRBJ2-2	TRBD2	CAIKGLANTGELFF	TGTGCCATCAAGGGACTAGCGAACACCGGGGAGCTGTTTTTT
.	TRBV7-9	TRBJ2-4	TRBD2	CASSLASGSKNIQYF	TGTGCCAGCAGCTTAGCTAGCGGGAGTAAAAACATTCAGTACTTC
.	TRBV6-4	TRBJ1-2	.	CASSDRAGARTGYTF	TGTGCCAGCAGTGACCGGGCGGGGGCGAGGACGGGCTACACCTTC
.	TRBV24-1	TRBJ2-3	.	CATSEGSQGRTDTQYF	TGTGCCACCAGTGAGGGGTCGCAGGGTAGGACAGATACGCAGTATTTT
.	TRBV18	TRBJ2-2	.	CASSPPSAGLGGELFF	TGTGCCAGCTCACCACCCAGTGCGGGGCTTGGCGGGGAGCTGTTTTTT
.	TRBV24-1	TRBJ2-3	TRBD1	CATSDTRGPSTDTQYF	TGTGCCACCAGTGATACGAGGGGGCCTAGCACAGATACGCAGTATTTT
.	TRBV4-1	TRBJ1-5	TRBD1	CASSQVTDREYQPQHF	TGCGCCAGCAGCCAAGTGACGGACAGGGAATATCAGCCCCAGCATTTT
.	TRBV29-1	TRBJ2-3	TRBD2	CSVEAPGLAGGHPDTQYF	TGCAGCGTTGAAGCCCCGGGACTAGCGGGGGGGCATCCAGATACGCAGTATTTT
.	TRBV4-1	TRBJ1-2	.	CASSQMTPNYGYTF	TGCGCCAGCAGCCAAATGACTCCTAACTATGGCTACACCTTC
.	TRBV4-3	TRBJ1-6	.	CASSQAVAGFNSPLHF	TGCGCCAGCAGCCAGGCGGTGGCAGGCTTTAATTCACCCCTCCACTTT
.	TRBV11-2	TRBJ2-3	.	CASSATGTTDTQYF	TGTGCCAGCAGCGCGACGGGGACCACGGATACGCAGTATTTT
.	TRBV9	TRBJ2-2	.	CASSIGAGELFF	TGTGCCAGCAGCATCGGGGCCGGGGAGCTGTTTTTT
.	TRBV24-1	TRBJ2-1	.	CATSESDEQFF	TGTGCCACCAGTGAAAGCGATGAGCAGTTCTTC
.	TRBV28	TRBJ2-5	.	CASSLTRGAGAGQETQYF	TGTGCCAGCAGTTTAACGAGGGGCGCGGGGGCGGGGCAAGAGACCCAGTACTTC
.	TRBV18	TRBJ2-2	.	CASSPPVLSGAGELFF	TGTGCCAGCTCACCACCGGTCCTTTCGGGGGCGGGGGAGCTGTTTTTT
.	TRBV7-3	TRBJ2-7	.	CASSLHRPPSSYEQYF	TGTGCCAGCAGCTTACACCGACCCCCTAGCTCCTACGAGCAGTACTTC
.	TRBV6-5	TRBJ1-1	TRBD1	CASSYGRQGLGTEAFF	TGTGCCAGCAGTTACGGCAGACAGGGCTTGGGCACTGAAGCTTTCTTT
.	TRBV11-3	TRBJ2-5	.	CASSLPWGVSGETQYF	TGTGCCAGCAGCCTACCTTGGGGTGTAAGTGGAGAGACCCAGTACTTC
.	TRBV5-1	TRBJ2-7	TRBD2	CASSLATSGSEQYF	TGCGCCAGCAGCTTGGCGACTAGCGGGAGCGAGCAGTACTTC
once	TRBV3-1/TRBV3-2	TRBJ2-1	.	CASSQSENNEQFF	TGTGCCAGCAGCCAAAGTGAGAACAATGAGCAGTTCTTC
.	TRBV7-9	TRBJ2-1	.	CASSPPGEASSYNEQFF	TGTGCCAGCAGCCCGCCGGGGGAAGCCAGCTCCTACAATGAGCAGTTCTTC
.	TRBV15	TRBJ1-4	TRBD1	CATSRDLGGDEKLFF	TGTGCCACCAGCAGAGATCTAGGGGGCGATGAAAAACTGTTTTTT
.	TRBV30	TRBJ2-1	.	CAWGDTFTYNEQFF	TGTGCCTGGGGGGACACTTTTACCTACAATGAGCAGTTCTTC
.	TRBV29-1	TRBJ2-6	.	CSVKWGTLSGANVLTF	TGCAGCGTTAAGTGGGGGACACTCTCTGGGGCCAACGTCCTGACTTTC
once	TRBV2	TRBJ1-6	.	CAHRLGAPNSPLHF	TGTGCCCACAGACTGGGGGCTCCGAATTCACCCCTCCACTTT
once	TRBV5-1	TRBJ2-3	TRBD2	CASGPSNRLAGEITDTQYF	TGCGCCAGCGGCCCCTCGAATCGACTAGCGGGGGAGATCACAGATACGCAGTATTTT
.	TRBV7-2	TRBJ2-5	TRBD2	CASSLEASGGAVETQYF	TGTGCCAGCAGCTTAGAAGCTAGCGGGGGGGCGGTGGAGACCCAGTACTTC
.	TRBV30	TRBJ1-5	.	CAWSVPGGRDFGNQPQHF	TGTGCCTGGAGTGTCCCGGGGGGCAGGGACTTTGGCAATCAGCCCCAGCATTTT
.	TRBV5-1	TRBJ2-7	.	CASSPETPEQYF	TGCGCCAGCAGCCCCGAGACCCCCGAGCAGTACTTC
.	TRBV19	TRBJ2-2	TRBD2	CASDDSTSAAGELFF	TGTGCCAGTGATGACAGTACTAGCGCTGCCGGGGAGCTGTTTTTT
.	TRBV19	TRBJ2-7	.	CASSPRGPYEQYF	TGTGCCAGTAGTCCTAGGGGACCCTACGAGCAGTACTTC
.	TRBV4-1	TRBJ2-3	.	CASSQNPPGQGATDTQYF	TGCGCCAGCAGCCAAAATCCTCCGGGCCAGGGTGCCACAGATACGCAGTATTTT
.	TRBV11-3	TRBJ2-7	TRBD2	CASSLGLAGDEQYF	TGTGCCAGCAGCTTAGGTCTAGCGGGAGACGAGCAGTACTTC
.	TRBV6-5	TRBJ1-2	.	CASSGQFLNYGYTF	TGTGCCAGCAGCGGACAGTTCCTTAACTATGGCTACACCTTC
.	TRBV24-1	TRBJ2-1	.	CATSGPTGNEQFF	TGTGCCACCAGTGGGCCCACCGGCAATGAGCAGTTCTTC
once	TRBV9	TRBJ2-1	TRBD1	CASSPGQGGNEQFF	TGTGCCAGCAGCCCGGGACAGGGGGGTAATGAGCAGTTCTTC